The 2 T cell receptor beta chains reported below all come from one sample, sequenced in a study of blood T cell repertoires in COVID-19. TCRdb's copy holds only in-frame clones and misses some; the assay was immunoSEQ multiplex PCR. The data show some 240,000 clones, about nine tenths seen once. The material sequenced was peripheral blood. These receptors were obtained from a man between 60 and 75 years old who had recovered from COVID-19.

V gene TRBV4-2 combines with J gene TRBJ2-5, with D possibly TRBD2 on 5 matching bases. This CDR3 contains 14 residues. CDR1 and CDR2 from the germline V gene are LGHNA and YNFKEQ. V was shortened by 0 bases and J by 3 bases, with 8 bases between the two germline ends. The DNA of the CDR3 is TGTGCCAGCAGCCAAGAGGTGCGGGAAGAGACCCAGTACTTC. Translating gives CASSQEVREETQYF.

In its sample, this clone was seen a few times. This rearrangement joins TRBV5-1 to TRBJ2-1; TRBD1 aligns across 9 bases. The CDR3 has 13 amino acids. With V trimmed by 4 bases and J by 7 bases, 3 bases remained unmatched. The germline gives CDR1 SGHRS, CDR2 YFSETQ. This chain's CDR3 is CASSLTGGNEQFF. The CDR3 nucleotides read TGCGCCAGCAGCCTGACAGGGGGTAATGAGCAGTTCTTC.